Below are 9 T cell receptor beta chains sequenced from a single sample in a study of early T cells in non-severe SARS-CoV-2 infection. TCRdb reprocessed the 5' RACE reads via MiXCR and lists one record per CDR3 protein. This table holds tens of thousands of distinct CDR3 sequences, about 10% found once. The specimen sequenced was whole blood. These receptors were collected from an adult who was a healthcare worker with PCR-confirmed SARS-CoV-2 infection or an uninfected control (not recorded which).

This clonotype was recorded only once. The chain uses TRBV12-3 or TRBV12-4 and TRBJ2-7; tentatively, D is TRBD1 or TRBD2 (5 bases each). The CDR3 is made up of 12 amino acids. Trimming cost V 7 bases and J 6 bases, with 13 bases left between them. CDR3 DNA sequence: TGTGCCAGCACTCGTGGGGGAGTCGAGCAGTACTTC. This encodes CASTRGGVEQYF.

The CDR3 bases are TGCGCCAGCAGCCAAGATGGGCGAAGGGCAACTAATGAAAAACTGTTTTTT. This sequence encodes CASSQDGRRATNEKLFF. V is TRBV4-1 and J is TRBJ1-4; D gene unclear. Germline-derived CDR1 and CDR2 are MGHRA and YSYEKL. Trimming removed 0 bases at V and 0 bases at J, with 11 bases between. CDR3 length: 17 residues.

The V call is TRBV7-3, the J call TRBJ2-3; TRBD2 might be the D (5 bases). The V gene's germline CDR1 is SGHTA and CDR2 FQGTGA. Deletions cut 8 bases from V and 6 bases from J, with 6 bases between. This CDR3 comprises 10 residues. CDR3 in amino acids: CASERDTQYF. As DNA, the CDR3 is TGTGCCAGCGAGCGGGATACGCAGTATTTT.

This rearrangement joins TRBV27 to TRBJ2-3, with TRBD2 matching 12 bases. The CDR3 consists of 14 residues. CDR1 is MNHEY, CDR2 SMNVEV, per germline (reference sequence). Trimming cost V 6 bases and J 8 bases; bases outside gene matches: 6. The CDR3 protein is CASSLAGGAGTQYF. CDR3 sequence (DNA): TGTGCCAGCAGCCTAGCGGGGGGGGCAGGTACGCAGTATTTT.

This clonotype was observed many times. V gene TRBV29-1 combines with J gene TRBJ2-5; D tentatively reads TRBD1 or TRBD2 (5 bases each). The germline CDR1 and CDR2 sequences are SQVTM and ANQGSEA. The CDR3 is made up of 12 amino acids. Deletions cut 5 bases from V and 5 bases from J, with 12 bases between. CDR3 sequence (DNA): TGCAGCGTTTTGGGGGTTGGGGAGACCCAGTACTTC. Amino acids: CSVLGVGETQYF. Full variable domain (rest looked up from reference TRBV29-1 and TRBJ2-5): SAVISQKPSRDICQRGTSLTIQCQVDSQVTMMFWYRQQPGQSLTLIATANQGSEATYESGFVIDKFPISRPNLTFSTLTVSNMSPEDSSIYLCSVLGVGETQYFGPGTRLLVL.

This clonotype was recorded a few times. CDR3: CASSGVYEQYF. The CDR3 DNA reads TGCGCCAGCAGTGGGGTGTACGAGCAGTACTTC. The rearrangement uses TRBV10-2 and TRBJ2-7; unclear D gene. Germline-derived CDR1 and CDR2 are WSHSY and SAAADI. The CDR3 runs to 11 residues. V was trimmed by 4 bases and J by 4 bases, leaving 5 bases between them.

This clonotype turned up a few times. This chain joins TRBV27 and TRBJ1-2; the D is unclear. The CDR3 totals 14 residues. Germline CDR1 MNHEY, CDR2 SMNVEV (reference sequence). Between the trimmed V and J ends, which lost 6 bases and 8 bases, there was a span of 19 bases. CDR3 amino acids: CASRTFIRTGGYTF. The CDR3 DNA is TGTGCCAGCAGGACCTTTATACGGACTGGAGGCTACACCTTC.

This clonotype has only a few counts. V and J are TRBV27 and TRBJ2-7; D is possibly TRBD1 or TRBD2 (5 bases each). V was shortened by 3 bases and J by 2 bases, with 14 bases between the two germline ends. The length of the CDR3 is 15 residues. Germline loops: CDR1 MNHEY, CDR2 SMNVEV (reference sequence). CDR3 residues: CASSFYGAQPYEQYF. Here the CDR3 DNA reads TGTGCCAGCAGTTTTTACGGGGCCCAACCCTACGAGCAGTACTTC.

This clonotype has a count of ten or more. The genes are TRBV19 and TRBJ1-5; weak D call: TRBD1 (5 bases). Germline CDR1 reads LNHDA; CDR2 reads SQIVND (reference sequence). Trimming shortened V by 3 bases and J by 0 bases, and 12 bases separated the two germline ends. This CDR3 has 16 residues. CDR3 DNA sequence: TGTGCCAGTAGTATGGGGCAGACTTATAGCAATCAGCCCCAGCATTTT. Translated: CASSMGQTYSNQPQHF.